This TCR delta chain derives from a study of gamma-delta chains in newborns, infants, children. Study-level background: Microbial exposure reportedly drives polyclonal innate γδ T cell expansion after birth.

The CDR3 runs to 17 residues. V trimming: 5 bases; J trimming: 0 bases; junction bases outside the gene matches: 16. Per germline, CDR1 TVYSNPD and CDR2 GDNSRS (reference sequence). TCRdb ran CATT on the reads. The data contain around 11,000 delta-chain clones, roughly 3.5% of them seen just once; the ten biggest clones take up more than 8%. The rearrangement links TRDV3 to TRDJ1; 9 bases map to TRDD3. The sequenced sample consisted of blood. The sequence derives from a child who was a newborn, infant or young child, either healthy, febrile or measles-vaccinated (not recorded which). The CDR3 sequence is CALLSPGGFGDTDKLIF. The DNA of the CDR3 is TGTGCCCTCCTCTCTCCTGGGGGATTTGGTGACACCGATAAACTCATCTTT.